The 27 T cell receptor beta chains given below trace back to one sample, sequenced in a study of molecular identifiers for immune sequencing clone quantification. TCRdb analysed the PCR reads with MiXCR anew, one entry per CDR3 protein. The top ten hold more than 0.8% of the sample, which has about 320,000 distinct CDR3 sequences, 20% to 25% seen once. Sequencing used naive CD8+ T cells from blood, with Jurkat cell RNA spiked in. Subset defined: FACS-sorted CD8+CD4-CCR7+CD45RA+ naive T cells. Receptor source: a human donor in good health. Some libraries in this study had Jurkat cell RNA spiked in.

This clonotype has a single count. A much larger clone differs from this one at a single base, so this may be a read error. The rearrangement joins TRBV7-2 to TRBJ2-5; a possible D gene is TRBD2 (6 bases). The germline gives CDR1 SGHTA, CDR2 FQGNSA. This CDR3 spans 17 amino acids. CDR3 loop: CVSSLADSRDLQETQYF. CDR3 coding DNA: TGTGTCAGCAGCTTAGCGGATTCCAGGGACCTTCAAGAGACCCAGTACTTC.

As concerns this clonotype: Lacking the conserved final phenylalanine or tryptophan, this CDR3 likely reflects a read error. The genes are TRBV14 and TRBJ1-5, with a possible D match to TRBD1 (5 bases). Deletions cut 3 bases from V and 7 bases from J, with 10 bases between. The CDR3 is made up of 13 amino acids. The germline gives CDR1 SGHDN, CDR2 FVKESK. CDR3 region: CASSQGLGQPQHL. Written as DNA, the CDR3 is TGTGCCAGCAGCCAGGGACTTGGACAGCCCCAGCATCTT.

This clonotype has at least ten counts. The chain employs TRBV5-1 and TRBJ2-3; TRBD2 matches at 14 bases. CDR3 length equals 16 residues. The J segment lost 6 bases and the V segment lost 4 bases, leaving 7 bases of the junction unmatched. Germline CDR1 is SGHRS and CDR2 is YFSETQ. CDR3 sequence (DNA): TGCGCCAGCAGCCCTGGACTAGCGGGAGGAGGTGATACGCAGTATTTT. This codes for CASSPGLAGGGDTQYF.

This chain joins TRBV19 and TRBJ2-7; 9 nucleotides agree with TRBD2. V dropped 7 bases and J dropped 6; count of bases not matched to a gene: 10. The CDR3 length is 14 residues. Germline CDR1 and CDR2: LNHDA and SQIVND (reference sequence). CDR3 in DNA: TGTGCCAGTAAATCGGCGGGAGGGAGTTGCGAGCAGTACTTC. Translated, it gives CASKSAGGSCEQYF.

Turning to this clonotype: Because it lacks the conserved phenylalanine or tryptophan at the end, this CDR3 is likely a read error. The genes are TRBV20-1 and TRBJ2-7; 7 nucleotides line up with TRBD1. Germline CDR1 reads DFQATT; CDR2 reads SNEGSKA (reference sequence). V lost 0 bases, J lost 0 bases, and 14 bases stayed unmatched. The CDR3 consists of 18 residues. CDR3 region: CSARDGQGDKELSYEQYS. The CDR3 DNA is TGCAGTGCTAGAGATGGGCAGGGGGATAAGGAACTCTCCTACGAGCAGTACTCC.

On this clonotype itself: This may come from a read error, since a much larger clone is one base off. The chain is built from TRBV19 and TRBJ2-1; either TRBD1 or TRBD2 may fit D (6 bases each). The CDR3 covers 15 residues. CDR1 LNHDA and CDR2 SQIVND come from the germline V gene (reference sequence). CDR3 sequence: CASSIVGGTYNEQSF. The DNA for the CDR3 is TGTGCCAGTAGTATAGTAGGGGGGACCTACAATGAGCAGTCCTTC.

For this clonotype: A read error may explain this, as a much larger clone is one base away. The chain employs TRBV5-4 and TRBJ2-7; TRBD2 aligns across 8 bases. Germline loops: CDR1 SGHNT, CDR2 YYREEE (reference sequence). The CDR3 loop spans 14 amino acids. Written as DNA, the CDR3 is TGTGCCAGCAGCTTTGAAGCGGGGGCTTTCGAGCAGCACTTC. It specifies CASSFEAGAFEQHF.

This clonotype was seen only a few times. V gene TRBV3-2 combines with J gene TRBJ1-2. TRBV3-2 is flagged as a pseudogene. This CDR3 is 15 amino acids long. The CDR3 DNA reads as TGTGCCAGCAGCCAAGATCCTTCCGATAACTATGGCTACACCTTC. It is translated as CASSQDPSDNYGYTF.

This clonotype was detected only a few times. The V call is TRBV5-4, the J call TRBJ2-2; 8 bases line up with TRBD2. The CDR3 contains 15 residues. The germline gives CDR1 SGHNT, CDR2 YYREEE (reference sequence). The junction had 6 bases not matched to a gene; V was cut back by 4 bases and J by 4 bases. CDR3 region: CASSPLAGGTGELFF. Written as DNA, the CDR3 is TGTGCCAGCAGCCCCCTGGCGGGGGGCACCGGGGAGCTGTTTTTT.

This clonotype was detected many times. The genes are TRBV7-6 and TRBJ1-1; D is unclear. Germline CDR1 reads SGHVS; CDR2 reads FNYEAQ. The CDR3 sequence is 13 residues long. Trimming pared 1 base from V and 11 bases from J, leaving 14 bases between. The CDR3 region is CASSLVPPGMAFF. In DNA, the CDR3 is TGTGCCAGCAGCTTAGTACCCCCAGGTATGGCTTTCTTT.

The sample holds many counts of this clonotype. This chain uses TRBV7-9 with TRBJ1-3, with D possibly TRBD1 on 5 matching bases. The V gene's germline CDR1 is SEHNR and CDR2 FQNEAQ (reference sequence). Trimming removed 5 bases at V and 5 bases at J, with 22 bases between. The CDR3 extends over 17 amino acids. CDR3 amino acids: CASSPPEGSDTRNTIYF. Written as DNA, the CDR3 is TGTGCCAGCAGCCCACCGGAGGGGAGCGACACTCGAAACACCATATATTTT.

This clonotype was observed at least ten times. V usage is TRBV5-3 and J usage is TRBJ1-1, with 11 nucleotides matching TRBD1. TRBV5-3 is an ORF, and what it does is uncertain. The CDR3 covers 17 residues. With 5 bases clipped from V and 5 bases from J, the junction kept 14 bases outside the gene matches. Written as DNA, the CDR3 is TGTGCCAGAAGAAAGGACAGGGGGCACGGGTTGGAGACTGAAGCTTTCTTT. This sequence encodes CARRKDRGHGLETEAFF.

This clonotype was counted ten times or more. The chain couples TRBV4-3 to TRBJ1-4, with 9 bases aligning to TRBD1. The CDR3 consists of 15 residues. Germline V lookup: CDR1 LGHNA, CDR2 YSLEER. J was trimmed by 8 bases and V by 1 base; bases with no gene match: 5. The CDR3 here is CASSQGTGVSEKLFF. CDR3 in DNA: TGCGCCAGCAGCCAAGGGACAGGGGTTTCGGAAAAACTGTTTTTT.

The V and J genes are TRBV11-2 and TRBJ2-5, with 12 bases that match TRBD1. The V gene end was trimmed by 3 bases and the J gene end by 4 bases; junction bases not matched to a gene: 12. Germline V gene lookup returns CDR1 SGHAT and CDR2 FQNNGV. The CDR3 has 18 residues. CDR3: CASSLDFTGDRGRETQYF. CDR3 nucleotides: TGTGCCAGCAGCTTGGATTTCACGGGGGACAGGGGGCGAGAGACCCAGTACTTC.

This clonotype was counted many times. The chain joins TRBV7-9 to TRBJ2-5; no clear D gene. Germline V gene data show CDR1 as SEHNR and CDR2 as FQNEAQ (reference sequence). V lost 6 bases and J lost 4, with 12 bases in between. CDR3 size: 13 residues. DNA of the CDR3: TGTGCCAGCAGTCACTTCGGAGCAGAGACCCAGTACTTC. This gives the protein CASSHFGAETQYF.

This clonotype was seen repeatedly, ten times or more. V and J are TRBV5-5 and TRBJ2-3; D is uncertain. V lost 3 bases and J lost 0, with 14 bases in between. CDR3 size: 16 residues. Germline CDR1 is SGHKS and CDR2 is YYEKEE (reference sequence). DNA of the CDR3: TGTGCCAGCAGCTCCAACATGCGATCTAGCACAGATACGCAGTATTTT. Translation: CASSSNMRSSTDTQYF.

The rearrangement links TRBV6-2 or TRBV6-3 to TRBJ2-1; D assignment may be TRBD1 or TRBD2 (5 bases each). V lost 4 bases to trimming and J lost 10 bases, with 11 bases between them. In germline, CDR1 is MNHEY, CDR2 SVGEGT. The CDR3 totals 12 residues. The CDR3 here is CASSLLWDEQFF. CDR3 bases: TGTGCCAGCAGTTTACTATGGGACGAGCAGTTCTTC.

This clonotype was seen ten or more times. The CDR3 spells CASGLVTVGGGARNQPQHF. The DNA for the CDR3 is TGTGCTAGTGGTTTGGTAACGGTAGGGGGTGGCGCCCGCAATCAGCCCCAGCATTTT. The V gene is TRBV12-5, the J gene TRBJ1-5, with D perhaps TRBD1 (6 bases). Trimming removed 0 bases from V and 2 bases from J, with 20 bases in between. The germline V gene has CDR1 LGHNT and CDR2 FRNRAP. The CDR3 contains 19 residues.

This clonotype was recorded at least ten times. The V and J genes are TRBV20-1 and TRBJ2-5, with D perhaps matching TRBD1 or TRBD2 (6 bases each). Germline CDR1 is DFQATT and CDR2 is SNEGSKA (reference sequence). Trimming left V 0 bases short and J 2 bases short, with 19 bases between. The CDR3 sequence is 17 residues long. The CDR3 bases are TGCAGTGCTAGAGATTGGGGGGCAGGGGACCTGCAAGAGACCCAGTACTTC. This encodes CSARDWGAGDLQETQYF.

Worth noting for this clonotype: A single base separates this from a much larger clone, so it may be a read error. The chain couples TRBV2 to TRBJ2-7; 7 positions agree with TRBD1. Germline V gene data show CDR1 as SNHLY and CDR2 as FYNNEI. CDR3 length: 15 residues. The V and J ends lost 8 bases and 1 base, in that order; junction bases with no gene match: 11. The CDR3: CASGHRGMGSYEQYF. CDR3 nucleotides: TGTGCCAGCGGTCACAGGGGTATGGGGTCCTACGAGCAGTACTTC.

This clonotype came up a few times. V usage is TRBV29-1 and J usage is TRBJ2-6; no definite D call. The CDR3 sequence is 16 residues long. V shed 3 bases and J shed 0 bases, with 12 bases lying between them. CDR1 and CDR2 (germline): SQVTM, ANQGSEA. The CDR3 bases are TGCAGCGTTGAGGCGGCCAAGAGCTCTGGGGCCAACGTCCTGACTTTC. This encodes CSVEAAKSSGANVLTF.

This clonotype was counted many times. The chain links TRBV20-1 to TRBJ2-7; tentatively, D is TRBD1 (6 bases). The germline V gene has CDR1 DFQATT and CDR2 SNEGSKA (reference sequence). The V end was cut by 3 bases, the J end by 1 base, with 19 bases between. The CDR3 consists of 16 residues. The CDR3 DNA is TGCAGTGCTAGCGCTGTCTTCGGGACACCTTCCTACGAGCAGTACTTC. Protein product: CSASAVFGTPSYEQYF.

This clonotype has ten or more counts. CDR3 protein: CASSFGTSGLTDTQYF. In DNA form, the CDR3 reads TGTGCCAGCAGTTTCGGGACTAGCGGGCTCACAGATACGCAGTATTTT. This chain joins TRBV28 and TRBJ2-3; TRBD2 aligns across 12 bases. Germline V gives CDR1 MDHEN, CDR2 SYDVKM. J was trimmed by 2 bases and V by 3 bases; bases with no gene match: 3. The CDR3 runs to 16 residues.

The chain employs TRBV5-1 and TRBJ2-7; TRBD1 aligns across 7 bases. The V gene end was trimmed by 0 bases and the J gene end by 2 bases; junction bases not matched to a gene: 5. Germline V CDR1 and CDR2: SGHRS, YFSETQ. The CDR3 is 15 amino acids. In DNA form, the CDR3 reads TGCGCCAGCAGCTTGGCAGGACAGGAGACCTACGAGCAGTACTTC. It codes for CASSLAGQETYEQYF. Complete variable domain (other parts from reference TRBV5-1 and TRBJ2-7): KAGVTQTPRYLIKTRGQQVTLSCSPISGHRSVSWYQQTPGQGLQFLFEYFSETQRNKGNFPGRFSGRQFSNSRSEMNVSTLELGDSALYLCASSLAGQETYEQYFGPGTRLTVT.

J is TRBJ2-1 and V is TRBV11-2; D call uncertain. The germline gives CDR1 SGHAT, CDR2 FQNNGV. The CDR3 has 16 amino acids. Deletions cut 0 bases from V and 3 bases from J, with 12 bases between. CDR3 residues: CASSLDLRQVYNEQFF. For the CDR3, the DNA is TGTGCCAGCAGCTTAGATCTCCGGCAGGTCTACAATGAGCAGTTCTTC.

This clonotype was observed at least ten times. CDR3 nucleotides: TGTGCCAGCAGCTTTAGCGGGGGGGTCACAGATACGCAGTATTTT. Its protein product is CASSFSGGVTDTQYF. The chain joins TRBV11-2 to TRBJ2-3; 11 bases align to TRBD2. J gave up 2 bases and V 3 bases, and 1 base lay outside the gene matches. Germline V CDR1 and CDR2: SGHAT, FQNNGV. The CDR3 consists of 15 residues.

Many counts were recorded for this clonotype. The chain links TRBV29-1 to TRBJ1-1; D remains ambiguous. Germline V CDR1 and CDR2: SQVTM, ANQGSEA. The CDR3 is 13 amino acids. The ends were cut back, 5 bases at V and 6 bases at J, with 16 bases in the middle. CDR3 DNA sequence: TGCAGCGTTTATGAGCTTGGGATGGCTGAAGCTTTCTTT. Protein: CSVYELGMAEAFF.